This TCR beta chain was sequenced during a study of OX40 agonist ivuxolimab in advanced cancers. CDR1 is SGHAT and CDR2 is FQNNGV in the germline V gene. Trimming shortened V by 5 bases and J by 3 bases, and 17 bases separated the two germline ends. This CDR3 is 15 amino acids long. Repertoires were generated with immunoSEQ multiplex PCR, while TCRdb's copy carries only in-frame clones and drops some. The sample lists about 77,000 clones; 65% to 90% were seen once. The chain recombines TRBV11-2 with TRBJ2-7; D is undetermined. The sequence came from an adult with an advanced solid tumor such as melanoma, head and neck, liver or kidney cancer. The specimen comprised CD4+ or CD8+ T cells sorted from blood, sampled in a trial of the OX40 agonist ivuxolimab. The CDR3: CASSPRYSPGYEQYF. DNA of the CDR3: TGTGCCAGCAGCCCACGTTACAGCCCAGGCTACGAGCAGTACTTC. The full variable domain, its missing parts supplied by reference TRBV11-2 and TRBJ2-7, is EAGVAQSPRYKIIEKRQSVAFWCNPISGHATLYWYQQILGQGPKLLIQFQNNGVVDDSQLPKDRFSAERLKGVDSTLKIQPAKLEDSAVYLCASSPRYSPGYEQYFGPGTRLTVT.